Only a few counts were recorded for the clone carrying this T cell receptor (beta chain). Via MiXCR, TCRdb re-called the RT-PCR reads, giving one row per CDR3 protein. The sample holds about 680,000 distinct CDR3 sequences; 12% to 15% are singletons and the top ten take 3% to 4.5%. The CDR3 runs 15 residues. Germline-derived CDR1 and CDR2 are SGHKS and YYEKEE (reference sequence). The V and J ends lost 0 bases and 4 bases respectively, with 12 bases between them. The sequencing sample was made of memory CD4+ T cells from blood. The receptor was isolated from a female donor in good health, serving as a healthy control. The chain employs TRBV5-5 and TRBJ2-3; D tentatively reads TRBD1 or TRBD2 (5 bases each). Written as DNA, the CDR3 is TGTGCCAGCAGCTTGGCTCAGAGGGGCTCAGATACGCAGTATTTT. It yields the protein CASSLAQRGSDTQYF. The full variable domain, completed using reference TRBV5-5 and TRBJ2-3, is DAGVTQSPTHLIKTRGQQVTLRCSPISGHKSVSWYQQVLGQGPQFIFQYYEKEERGRGNFPDRFSARQFPNYSSELNVNALLLGDSALYLCASSLAQRGSDTQYFGPGTRLTVL.